These 10 T cell receptor beta chains came from one sample sequenced in a study of vaccination and CD4 T cells after COVID-19. The Oncomine TCR Beta short-read assay sequenced DNA from cultured CD4+ T cells. MiXCR was run by TCRdb on the PCR reads, yielding one entry per CDR3 protein. The data hold about 22,000 distinct CDR3 sequences, with approximately 38% observed a single time. This sample's treatment: approximately nine-day PBMC culture with coronavirus spike peptide pools or control peptides (ViraFEST assay). Their recognized antigens are unknown. This material consisted of CD4+ T cells from blood, cultured in vitro, taken before SARS-CoV-2 vaccination. The source of these receptors is a human donor who had recovered from COVID-19.

The chain recombines TRBV20-1 with TRBJ1-1; the match to TRBD1 covers 8 bases. The length of the CDR3 is 16 residues. Per the germline V gene, CDR1 is DFQATT and CDR2 is SNEGSKA (reference sequence). J lost 0 bases, V lost 1 base, and 7 bases had no gene match. The CDR3 here is CSARGPKTGVNTEAFF. Written as DNA, the CDR3 is TGCAGTGCTAGAGGGCCAAAGACAGGGGTGAACACTGAAGCTTTCTTT.

This CDR3 reads CASSLTLNTEAFF. Here the CDR3 DNA reads TGTGCCAGCAGCCTTACATTGAACACTGAAGCTTTCTTT. The chain joins TRBV7-2 to TRBJ1-1; D unclear. The CDR3 runs to 13 residues. Germline V gene data show CDR1 as SGHTA and CDR2 as FQGNSA. The V and J ends lost 5 bases and 0 bases respectively, with 7 bases between them. Full variable domain (rest looked up from reference TRBV7-2 and TRBJ1-1): GAGVSQSPSNKVTEKGKDVELRCDPISGHTALYWYRQSLGQGLEFLIYFQGNSAPDKSGLPSDRFSAERTGGSVSTLTIQRTQQEDSAVYLCASSLTLNTEAFFGQGTRLTVV.

This sequence joins TRBV20-1 and TRBJ2-5, with 7 bases fitting TRBD2. The CDR3 consists of 14 residues. Trimming took 5 bases from V and 2 from J; bases not matched to a gene: 8. Germline CDR1 reads DFQATT; CDR2 reads SNEGSKA (reference sequence). The CDR3 loop is CSAQGRVGQETQYF. The CDR3 DNA sequence: TGCAGTGCTCAAGGGAGGGTTGGGCAAGAGACCCAGTACTTC.

This clonotype has more than one count but fewer than ten. V and J are TRBV27 and TRBJ1-6; D possibly corresponds to TRBD1 (6 bases). In germline, CDR1 is MNHEY, CDR2 SMNVEV (reference sequence). This CDR3 has 18 amino acids. The V and J ends lost 7 bases and 7 bases respectively, with 26 bases between them. DNA of the CDR3: TGTGCCAGCACCCCCCCACAGGGTGCCGCCGCTATCAATTCACCCCTCCACTTT. It yields the protein CASTPPQGAAAINSPLHF.

The gene calls are TRBV7-9 and TRBJ2-7, with 10 nucleotides matching TRBD2. CDR1 is SEHNR and CDR2 is FQNEAQ in the germline V gene (reference sequence). V lost 4 bases and J lost 6; bases outside the gene matches: 9. The CDR3 has 15 amino acids. In DNA, the CDR3 is TGTGCCAGCAGCTCGACAATAGGACTAGCGGCCGAGCAGTACTTC. Translated: CASSSTIGLAAEQYF.

The chain is built from TRBV19 and TRBJ2-5, with TRBD2 matching 10 bases. The CDR3 spans 15 residues. Trimming cost V 8 bases and J 4 bases; bases outside gene matches: 10. From germline, CDR1 is LNHDA and CDR2 SQIVND (reference sequence). The CDR3 region has the DNA TGTGCCAGTTCTACGATGATAGCGGGGGGAGAGACCCAGTACTTC. Its protein is CASSTMIAGGETQYF.

The chain has TRBV5-6 and TRBJ1-1; no firm D call. The CDR3 is 13 residues long. CDR1 SGHDT and CDR2 YYEEEE come from the germline V gene. The V gene lost 1 base and the J gene lost 6 bases, with 10 bases spanning the gap. The CDR3 sequence is CASSLPASSEAFF. Written as DNA, the CDR3 is TGTGCCAGCAGCTTGCCCGCCTCCTCTGAAGCTTTCTTT.

This clonotype was picked up a small number of times. The V gene is TRBV5-4, the J gene TRBJ1-5, with D possibly being TRBD1 (6 bases). Trimming removed 2 bases from V and 3 bases from J, with 9 bases in between. Germline V gives CDR1 SGHNT, CDR2 YYREEE (reference sequence). The length of the CDR3 is 14 residues. The CDR3 DNA reads TGTGCCAGCAGCTTCAAGGGGGACAATCAGCCCCAGCATTTT. Encoded protein: CASSFKGDNQPQHF.

The V gene is TRBV27, the J gene TRBJ2-7, with 12 positions matching TRBD2. The CDR3 has 17 amino acids. Germline CDR1 and CDR2: MNHEY and SMNVEV (reference sequence). J gave up 1 base and V 5 bases, and 9 bases lay outside the gene matches. The CDR3 spells CASSTRTSGVLSYEQYF. The CDR3 nucleotides read TGTGCCAGCAGTACCCGGACTAGCGGGGTACTATCCTACGAGCAGTACTTC.

The sample holds a few counts of this clonotype. The CDR3 sequence: CASSERDRSYGEAFF. The CDR3 DNA sequence: TGTGCCAGCAGTGAGAGGGACAGGAGTTACGGTGAAGCTTTCTTT. The chain has TRBV2 and TRBJ1-1; 8 bases are shared with TRBD1. The junction had 10 bases not matched to a gene; V was cut back by 3 bases and J by 7 bases. Germline V lookup: CDR1 SNHLY, CDR2 FYNNEI. CDR3 length: 15 amino acids.